This TCR beta chain was obtained from a study of cytomegalovirus exposure and HLA in healthy donors. Study-level results: The sole available immune exposure information was CMV serostatus. Later analysis revealed greater clonal expansion in HLA-associated TCR beta chains than in equally common others. Reported results showed that the classifier diagnosed cytomegalovirus status with high specificity and sensitivity.

V shed 5 bases and J shed 7 bases, with 15 bases lying between them. The CDR3 is 14 amino acids. Germline loops: CDR1 KGHSH, CDR2 LQKENI. 60 Vbeta and 13 Jbeta primers were used in PCR. Profiling relied on immunoSEQ multiplex PCR, and the TCRdb table lists in-frame clones only, not all of them. The data show around 80,000 clones, with about four fifths seen just once and under 6% held by the top ten. Worth noting for this clone: Antigen specificity is unknown.

This sequence joins TRBV18 and TRBJ1-3; weak D call: TRBD1 (6 bases). The sequence came from a man between 18 and 29 years old in good health and CMV-seropositive. Sequencing used PBMCs. For the CDR3, the DNA is TGTGCCAGCTCATCACAGGGAGGTGATAACACCATATATTTT. Translation gives CASSSQGGDNTIYF.